What follows are 8 T cell receptor beta chains derived from one specimen sequenced in a study of regulatory T cells in long-lasting Graves disease. Specified time point: newly diagnosed GD, antithyroid drugs for less than 3 months. Researchers made the TCR library from RNA that was extracted from PBMCs. HTBI primers from iRepertoire and Arm-PCR of CDR3 regions yielded the TCR beta libraries. TCRdb re-called the multiplex PCR reads with MiXCR, one entry per CDR3 protein. The sample shows 350,000 to 400,000 distinct CDR3 sequences, 15% to 20% of them seen only once. This sample also belongs to another study, concerning T cells in Graves' hyperthyroidism and ophthalmopathy.

Sequenced here: peripheral blood mononuclear cells (PBMCs), sampled at new diagnosis, from a patient treated with antithyroid drugs. Receptor source: a woman aged 18-29 years with Graves disease.

There are a few counts of this clonotype. At one end, the junction sequence differs from germline, possibly due to a read error. V and J are TRBV27 and TRBJ1-1, with 9 nucleotides matching TRBD1. Germline CDR1 MNHEY, CDR2 SMNVEV (reference sequence). CDR3 length: 14 residues. The CDR3 bases are TGTGCCAGCAGGCTACAGGGGGCGAGCACTGAAGCTTCCTTT. Encoded protein: CASRLQGASTEASF.

Many counts were recorded for this clonotype. The V and J genes are TRBV6-1 and TRBJ2-7; possible D gene TRBD2, 6 bases. Germline assignment: CDR1 MNHNS and CDR2 SASEGT. V was cut by 6 bases and J by 5 bases, with 17 bases left in between. The CDR3 is 14 amino acids. DNA of the CDR3: TGTGCCAGCAGACCCGTTCCGGGACTCAACGAGCAGTACTTC. Protein: CASRPVPGLNEQYF.

This clonotype was picked up one time. The germline gene is not matched at one end of the junction; a read error may be the cause. V gene TRBV10-3 combines with J gene TRBJ1-1, with TRBD1 as a possible D gene (5 bases). The CDR3 extends over 13 amino acids. Germline lookup yields CDR1 ENHRY and CDR2 SYGVKD. CDR3 residues: CASSLGHVTEAFF. DNA for the CDR3: TGTGCCAGCAGTCTCGGACACGTCACTGAAGCTTTCTTT.

The chain uses TRBV7-9 and TRBJ2-7; a weak D match, TRBD2 (7 bases). V shed 3 bases and J shed 12 bases, with 21 bases lying between them. CDR1 and CDR2 from the germline V gene are SEHNR and FQNEAQ (reference sequence). This CDR3 region has 14 residues. CDR3 residues: CASSLGSAGARLYF. CDR3 bases: TGTGCCAGCAGCTTGGGATCGGCGGGGGCGCGGCTGTACTTC.

This chain connects TRBV4-1 to TRBJ1-1; D gene unclear. This CDR3 comprises 15 residues. Trimming removed 2 bases at V and 6 bases at J, with 16 bases between. Germline V lookup: CDR1 MGHRA, CDR2 YSYEKL. This CDR3 is CASSQPYGDGAEAFF. CDR3 nucleotide sequence: TGCGCCAGCAGCCAACCCTACGGAGATGGTGCTGAAGCTTTCTTT.

A few counts support this clonotype. This chain links TRBV19 with TRBJ2-7, with 9 bases aligning to TRBD1. Trimming at V came to 6 bases and at J to 2 bases, leaving 5 bases not matched to a gene. The CDR3 is 14 residues long. Germline assignment: CDR1 LNHDA and CDR2 SQIVND (reference sequence). The CDR3 DNA is TGTGCCAGTAGCGCCGGGACAGGGACCTACGAGCAGTACTTC. Translated: CASSAGTGTYEQYF. Based on the CDR3 plus reference TRBV19 and TRBJ2-7, the full variable domain is DGGITQSPKYLFRKEGQNVTLSCEQNLNHDAMYWYRQDPGQGLRLIYYSQIVNDFQKGDIAEGYSVSREKKESFPLTVTSAQKNPTAFYLCASSAGTGTYEQYFGPGTRLTVT.

In this sample, this clonotype turned up many times. The chain is built from TRBV6-5 and TRBJ1-6; no definite D call. In germline, CDR1 is MNHEY, CDR2 SVGAGI. This CDR3 contains 16 residues. V lost 2 bases and J 8 bases, leaving 16 bases between the germline ends. CDR3 loop: CASSYEWAVRDSPLHF. The CDR3 DNA is TGTGCCAGCAGTTACGAGTGGGCGGTGCGGGATTCACCCCTCCACTTT.

In its sample, this clonotype was seen many times. The chain combines TRBV3-1 with TRBJ2-3; D remains ambiguous. Trimming shortened V by 0 bases and J by 4 bases, and 5 bases separated the two germline ends. CDR3 length: 13 amino acids. Germline lookup yields CDR1 LGHDT and CDR2 YNNKEL (reference sequence). The CDR3 nucleotides are TGTGCCAGCAGCCAAGATATCCCAGATACGCAGTATTTT. Translation gives CASSQDIPDTQYF.